The 27 T cell receptor beta chains below all came from one sample that was sequenced in a study of blood T cell repertoires in COVID-19 (dated by TCRdb to about 2020). The library was produced with the immunoSEQ multiplex PCR assay. The immuneACCESS repertoire file appears here via TCRdb, limited to in-frame rearrangements. These files lack a portion of the clones; in checked studies, under half of the deficit traces to unresolved V genes, and the cause of the others is not known. Within this sample are approximately 150,000 clones, with around 83% of them counted one time only. 10% to 15% of the sample rests with the top ten. Sequences were obtained from peripheral blood. The receptor source for this set is a man aged 65 to 79 who had recovered from COVID-19.

V gene TRBV19 combines with J gene TRBJ1-5; D is ambiguous. V shed 6 bases and J shed 0 bases, with 15 bases lying between them. The CDR3 loop spans 16 amino acids. Per germline, CDR1 LNHDA and CDR2 SQIVND (reference sequence). CDR3 DNA sequence: TGTGCCAGTAGGGGAGTCGGATCCTATAGCAATCAGCCCCAGCATTTT. Amino acids: CASRGVGSYSNQPQHF.

J is TRBJ2-5 and V is TRBV21-1; TRBD2, the table's D call, lacks a check against the DNA. TRBV21-1 represents a pseudogene. There are 15 residues in the CDR3. For the CDR3, the DNA is TGTGCCAGCAGCAAAGAGTGTGGAGGCCCGGAGACCCAGTACTTC. This encodes CASSKECGGPETQYF.

This clone was recorded only once. One end of the junction does not line up with germline, which may come from a read error. J is TRBJ2-7 and V is TRBV7-7; 11 bases are a match to TRBD2. Germline CDR1 is SSHAT and CDR2 is FNYEAQ (reference sequence). This CDR3 is 16 amino acids long. The CDR3, as DNA: TGTGCTAGCAGCGCGAATCTAGCGGGAGGTTCCCACGAGCAGTACTTC. Protein sequence: CASSANLAGGSHEQYF.

The chain links TRBV6-2 or TRBV6-3 to TRBJ1-4, with TRBD1 as a possible D gene (6 bases). The CDR3 totals 13 residues. Trimming pared 2 bases from V and 7 bases from J, leaving 8 bases between. Germline loops: CDR1 MNHEY, CDR2 SVGEGT. The CDR3 DNA reads TGTGCCAGCAGTTACGCGGACAGTGAAAAACTGTTTTTT. It encodes CASSYADSEKLFF.

The chain is built from TRBV28 and TRBJ2-1, with a tentative D call TRBD1 (5 bases). The V gene lost 6 bases and the J gene lost 4 bases, with 16 bases spanning the gap. Germline-derived CDR1 and CDR2 are MDHEN and SYDVKM. The CDR3 totals 15 residues. CDR3 in amino acids: CASSDLLDSYNEQFF. The DNA for the CDR3 is TGTGCCAGCAGCGACCTCCTCGACAGTTACAATGAGCAGTTCTTC.

V and J are TRBV6-2 or TRBV6-3 and TRBJ1-2; a possible D gene is TRBD1 (5 bases). Trimming stripped 2 bases from V and 4 bases from J, with 11 bases between. CDR1 and CDR2 from the germline V gene are MNHEY and SVGEGT. The CDR3 totals 14 residues. The CDR3 DNA sequence: TGTGCCAGCAGTTACGTCAGGACAACCTATGGCTACACCTTC. This codes for CASSYVRTTYGYTF.

The chain combines TRBV15 with TRBJ1-2, with D unresolved. Germline CDR1 LNHNV, CDR2 YYDKDF (reference sequence). CDR3 length: 13 amino acids. Trimming removed 0 bases from V and 5 bases from J, with 7 bases in between. The CDR3 DNA reads as TGTGCCACCAGCAGAGATGGAGGTTATGGCTACACCTTC. It yields the protein CATSRDGGYGYTF.

This chain joins TRBV5-8 and TRBJ2-2, with 7 bases that match TRBD1. V gave up 4 bases and J gave up 9 bases; unmatched junction bases: 9. The CDR3 covers 14 residues. From germline, CDR1 is SGHTS and CDR2 YDEGEE. CDR3 nucleotides: TGTGCCAGCAGCGTGCGACAGGGTCAAAGGGAGCTGTTTTTT. It is translated as CASSVRQGQRELFF.

The gene calls are TRBV11-1 and TRBJ2-7; 11 positions match TRBD1. Germline assignment: CDR1 SGHAT and CDR2 FQDESV (reference sequence). J gave up 3 bases and V 5 bases, and 9 bases lay outside the gene matches. The CDR3 has 16 amino acids. The CDR3 bases are TGTGCCAGCAGCCACCCTTCCGGGACAGGGGGCTACGAGCAGTACTTC. This translates into CASSHPSGTGGYEQYF.

The V call is TRBV11-2, the J call TRBJ2-3; 9 nucleotides align to TRBD2. The germline gives CDR1 SGHAT, CDR2 FQNNGV. V lost 1 base to trimming and J lost 5 bases; unmatched junction nucleotides: 1. There are 14 residues in the CDR3. This CDR3 is CASSLVLAGDTQYF. For the CDR3, the DNA is TGTGCCAGCAGCTTAGTACTAGCGGGAGATACGCAGTATTTT.

The chain uses TRBV3-1 (or the pseudogene TRBV3-2) and TRBJ2-3; TRBD1 might be the D (5 bases). V lost 4 bases and J lost 3, with 11 bases in between. There are 14 residues in the CDR3. Germline values: CDR1 LGHDT, CDR2 YNNKEL (reference sequence). The CDR3 region is CASSLTGRTDTQYF. As DNA, the CDR3 is TGTGCCAGCAGCCTCACAGGTAGGACAGATACGCAGTATTTT.

V gene TRBV6-6 combines with J gene TRBJ2-3; D might be TRBD2 (6 bases). V was clipped by 2 bases and J by 0 bases, with 6 bases between them. The CDR3 is 14 amino acids. Germline V gene data show CDR1 as MNHNY and CDR2 as SVGAGI (reference sequence). CDR3: CASSYGGSTDTQYF. The CDR3 nucleotides read TGTGCCAGCAGTTACGGGGGGAGCACAGATACGCAGTATTTT.

This clone was found once. V usage is TRBV18 and J usage is TRBJ1-4, with 9 bases fitting TRBD1. The J segment lost 7 bases and the V segment lost 0 bases, leaving 0 bases of the junction unmatched. CDR3 length: 14 residues. Germline lookup yields CDR1 KGHSH and CDR2 LQKENI. As DNA, the CDR3 is TGTGCCAGCTCACCACCGGGACAGGGTGAAAAACTGTTTTTT. This gives the protein CASSPPGQGEKLFF.

CDR3 nucleotides: TGCGCCAGCAGCTTGGCCCCCGGGGCGGGGAACGAGCAGTACTTC. This gives the protein CASSLAPGAGNEQYF. This chain uses TRBV5-1 with TRBJ2-7; possible D gene TRBD2, 6 bases. The CDR3 is 15 amino acids. V was cut by 0 bases and J by 5 bases, with 15 bases left in between. Per germline, CDR1 SGHRS and CDR2 YFSETQ.

CDR3 amino acids: CAWSDSATNEKLFF. The CDR3, as DNA: TGTGCCTGGAGCGATAGCGCAACTAATGAAAAACTGTTTTTT. This sequence joins TRBV30 and TRBJ1-4; no firm D call. The germline V and J ends were trimmed by 3 bases and 0 bases, with 8 bases remaining between them. The CDR3 contains 14 residues. Germline V lookup: CDR1 GTSNPN, CDR2 SVGIG (reference sequence).

The V gene is TRBV6-5, the J gene TRBJ2-7; TRBD2 agrees at 7 bases. Trimming at V came to 7 bases and at J to 10 bases, leaving 7 bases not matched to a gene. The CDR3 length is 11 residues. CDR1 is MNHEY and CDR2 is SVGAGI in the germline V gene. The CDR3 DNA is TGTGCCAGCAACGACGGGGGGTCTCAGTACTTC. It is translated as CASNDGGSQYF.

The V and J genes are TRBV2 and TRBJ2-5, with TRBD2 matching over 9 bases. Germline V lookup: CDR1 SNHLY, CDR2 FYNNEI. Trimming removed 9 bases from V and 3 bases from J; junction bases left unmatched: 5. The CDR3 consists of 13 residues. Here the CDR3 reads CASLAGTEETQYF. DNA for the CDR3: TGTGCCAGTCTAGCGGGAACGGAAGAGACCCAGTACTTC.

This chain connects TRBV6-6 to TRBJ2-1; 11 bases are shared with TRBD2. The CDR3 is made up of 17 amino acids. Germline assignment: CDR1 MNHNY and CDR2 SVGAGI (reference sequence). Trimming cost V 5 bases and J 1 base; bases outside gene matches: 7. The CDR3 loop is CASSRLLAGDSYNEQFF. The CDR3 coding sequence is TGTGCCAGCAGTCGGTTACTAGCGGGGGATTCCTACAATGAGCAGTTCTTC.

V gene TRBV7-2 combines with J gene TRBJ1-5, with D maybe TRBD1 (5 bases). Trimming took off 3 bases at V and 2 bases at J, with 14 bases between the two ends. The germline V gene has CDR1 SGHTA and CDR2 FQGNSA. The CDR3 extends over 16 amino acids. The CDR3 sequence is CASSFGLGGGNQPQHF. The CDR3 nucleotides are TGTGCCAGCAGCTTCGGACTGGGGGGGGGCAATCAGCCCCAGCATTTT.

V and J are TRBV18 and TRBJ2-5, with TRBD2 matching over 7 bases. Germline-derived CDR1 and CDR2 are KGHSH and LQKENI. V lost 3 bases to trimming and J lost 2 bases; unmatched junction nucleotides: 6. This CDR3 is 15 amino acids long. CDR3 coding DNA: TGTGCCAGCTCACCTCGGGGAGGGCAGCAAGAGACCCAGTACTTC. This codes for CASSPRGGQQETQYF. Together with reference TRBV18 and TRBJ2-5, the CDR3 gives the full variable domain: NAGVMQNPRHLVRRRGQEARLRCSPMKGHSHVYWYRQLPEEGLKFMVYLQKENIIDESGMPKERFSAEFPKEGPSILRIQQVVRGDSAAYFCASSPRGGQQETQYFGPGTRLLVL.

This clone has only a few counts. The rearrangement uses TRBV2 and TRBJ2-7; perhaps TRBD1 as D (6 bases). The CDR3 is 14 amino acids. V was trimmed by 1 base and J by 7 bases, leaving 14 bases between them. The germline CDR1 and CDR2 sequences are SNHLY and FYNNEI. Here the CDR3 reads CASSEVTGRSEQYF. CDR3 DNA: TGTGCCAGCAGTGAAGTGACAGGAAGGTCTGAGCAGTACTTC.

The chain employs TRBV28 and TRBJ1-1, with no clear D. Germline CDR1 reads MDHEN; CDR2 reads SYDVKM. The CDR3 is 12 amino acids. The ends were cut back, 6 bases at V and 5 bases at J, with 10 bases in the middle. The CDR3 sequence is CASSDPGTEAFF. The CDR3 DNA reads as TGTGCCAGCAGCGACCCGGGAACTGAAGCTTTCTTT.

This rearrangement joins TRBV7-9 to TRBJ2-5; D is unresolved. Trimming removed 2 bases at V and 1 base at J, with 5 bases between. The CDR3 loop spans 13 amino acids. CDR1 is SEHNR, CDR2 FQNEAQ, per germline (reference sequence). CDR3: CASSLLAQETQYF. The CDR3 DNA follows: TGTGCCAGCAGCTTATTGGCCCAAGAGACCCAGTACTTC.

The chain recombines TRBV7-9 with TRBJ1-2; TRBD1 matches 7 bases. Trimming took 5 bases from V and 5 from J; bases not matched to a gene: 14. Looked up from germline, CDR1 is SEHNR and CDR2 is FQNEAQ (reference sequence). The CDR3 spans 16 residues. CDR3 residues: CASSEVSGQPSYGYTF. CDR3 nucleotides: TGTGCCAGCAGCGAGGTATCGGGACAGCCTAGTTATGGCTACACCTTC.

Many counts were recorded for this clone. The chain has TRBV9 and TRBJ2-1; TRBD2 matches at 7 bases. The CDR3 totals 15 residues. Germline CDR1 reads SGDLS; CDR2 reads YYNGEE. J was trimmed by 0 bases and V by 4 bases; bases with no gene match: 4. CDR3 DNA: TGTGCCAGCAGCATATTAGCGGGCTCCTACAATGAGCAGTTCTTC. Translated: CASSILAGSYNEQFF.

V is TRBV27 and J is TRBJ2-7; 7 bases map to TRBD2. V shed 6 bases, J shed 2 bases, and the junction held 7 bases outside the gene matches. Germline values: CDR1 MNHEY, CDR2 SMNVEV (reference sequence). The CDR3 contains 14 residues. The CDR3 DNA reads TGTGCCAGCAGGAAGCCGGGACTAACCTACGAGCAGTACTTC. Its translation is CASRKPGLTYEQYF.

On this clone itself: Other DNA sequences of this sample code for an identical CDR3. V gene TRBV5-1 combines with J gene TRBJ2-1; D is uncertain. CDR3 length equals 15 residues. V lost 2 bases and J lost 4, with 13 bases in between. CDR1 is SGHRS and CDR2 is YFSETQ in the germline V gene. The DNA of the CDR3 is TGCGCCAGCAGCTTAGGCGACTCTTTTTACAATGAGCAGTTCTTC. Residues: CASSLGDSFYNEQFF.